This TCR beta chain was captured in a study of breast tumors, draining lymph nodes, adjacent tissues. The germline gives CDR1 LNHDA, CDR2 SQIVND (reference sequence). V was pared by 9 bases and J by 0 bases, with 15 bases between. This CDR3 has 14 residues. Breast cancer patients provided tissue from their axillary draining lymph nodes. There are many counts of this clonotype. One entry per CDR3 protein, called by TCRdb with MiXCR from the multiplex PCR reads. The data contain some 230,000 distinct CDR3 sequences, 34% of them seen just once; the ten biggest clones take up over 3.5%. The sample taken for sequencing was axillary lymph node tissue. The sequence derives from a female donor with breast cancer. Some clones in this sample may be carry-over from other donors' samples. J is TRBJ2-7 and V is TRBV19, with D maybe TRBD1 (6 bases). The DNA of the CDR3 is TGTGCCAGCAGTTTACAGGGTAGCTCCTACGAGCAGTACTTC. This sequence encodes CASSLQGSSYEQYF.